Shown below are 10 T cell receptor beta chains from a single sample sequenced in a study of T-cell reconstitution after alpha-beta-depleted transplantation in children. The TCRbeta library was prepared with unique molecular identifiers. In TCRdb, the PCR reads were re-called with MiXCR into one record per CDR3 protein. This sample has 200,000 to 300,000 distinct CDR3 sequences, with more than 20% found just once. Sequenced here: PBMCs, sampled before TCRalphabeta/CD19-depleted stem cell transplant. The receptors stem from a girl aged 2-10 years with Fanconi anemia, due to receive a stem cell transplant.

The chain joins TRBV20-1 to TRBJ2-1; 11 nucleotides agree with TRBD2. Trimming removed 7 bases from V and 6 bases from J; junction bases left unmatched: 14. Germline CDR1 reads DFQATT; CDR2 reads SNEGSKA (reference sequence). CDR3 length equals 16 residues. CDR3 DNA sequence: TGCAGTGTCCTGCTCTCGTATAGCGGGGGGGCCAATGAGCAGTTCTTC. Translation: CSVLLSYSGGANEQFF.

This clonotype was recorded a few times. The chain couples TRBV5-1 to TRBJ1-2; D not resolved. The CDR3 has 13 residues. CDR1 and CDR2 (germline): SGHRS, YFSETQ. V gave up 0 bases and J gave up 8 bases, with 11 bases separating them. Here the CDR3 reads CASSLGPTGGYTF. Written as DNA, the CDR3 is TGCGCCAGCAGCTTGGGGCCCACGGGAGGCTACACCTTC.

This clonotype came up many times. V is TRBV12-3 or TRBV12-4 and J is TRBJ2-2; 10 nucleotides match TRBD2. The V segment lost 5 bases and the J segment 4 bases; nucleotides outside the gene matches: 4. The CDR3 spans 15 residues. The CDR3 DNA sequence: TGTGCCAGCAGTAAACTAGCGGGAATCACCGGGGAGCTGTTTTTT. Translating gives CASSKLAGITGELFF.

The rearrangement joins TRBV29-1 to TRBJ1-2; weak D call: TRBD1 (5 bases). Deletions cut 3 bases from V and 2 bases from J, with 7 bases between. CDR3 size: 12 residues. The germline gives CDR1 SQVTM, CDR2 ANQGSEA. CDR3 loop: CSVEEGNYGYTF. CDR3 coding DNA: TGCAGCGTTGAGGAGGGGAACTATGGCTACACCTTC. Supplemented by reference TRBV29-1 and TRBJ1-2, the full variable domain reads SAVISQKPSRDICQRGTSLTIQCQVDSQVTMMFWYRQQPGQSLTLIATANQGSEATYESGFVIDKFPISRPNLTFSTLTVSNMSPEDSSIYLCSVEEGNYGYTFGSGTRLTVV.

The CDR3 protein is CASSQIGPLGGEGRQWTQYF. The CDR3 region has the DNA TGTGCCAGCAGCCAAATCGGTCCCCTAGGCGGGGAGGGAAGGCAGTGGACCCAGTACTTC. This chain uses TRBV4-2 with TRBJ2-5, with 7 bases fitting TRBD2. Germline CDR1 reads LGHNA; CDR2 reads YNFKEQ. J lost 7 bases, V lost 2 bases, and 25 bases had no gene match. CDR3 length: 20 amino acids.

This rearrangement joins TRBV5-1 to TRBJ2-3, with 8 bases fitting TRBD2. The germline CDR1 and CDR2 sequences are SGHRS and YFSETQ. The CDR3 consists of 17 residues. The V and J ends lost 3 bases and 2 bases, in that order; junction bases with no gene match: 11. The CDR3 here is CASSSGLGLGDTDTQYF. CDR3 coding DNA: TGCGCCAGCAGCTCGGGGCTGGGACTAGGGGACACAGATACGCAGTATTTT.

Many counts were recorded for this clonotype. The chain joins TRBV29-1 to TRBJ2-3, with a tentative D call TRBD2 (5 bases). The CDR3 sequence is 13 residues long. V was pared by 8 bases and J by 3 bases, with 15 bases between. From germline, CDR1 is SQVTM and CDR2 ANQGSEA. Here the CDR3 reads CSLWTRATDTQYF. The CDR3 DNA sequence: TGCAGCTTATGGACTCGCGCTACAGATACGCAGTATTTT.

V usage is TRBV11-2 and J usage is TRBJ2-7; TRBD1 matches at 7 bases. Trimming took 4 bases from V and 2 from J; bases not matched to a gene: 11. There are 16 residues in the CDR3. Germline V gene data show CDR1 as SGHAT and CDR2 as FQNNGV. Here the CDR3 reads CASSSIDRARAYEQYF. DNA for the CDR3: TGTGCCAGCAGCTCGATCGACAGGGCCAGGGCCTACGAGCAGTACTTC.

The sample holds many counts of this clonotype. The V gene is TRBV6-1, the J gene TRBJ2-4; a possible D gene is TRBD2 (5 bases). V dropped 5 bases and J dropped 9 bases, with 14 bases sitting between them. The CDR3 has 13 residues. Looked up from germline, CDR1 is MNHNS and CDR2 is SASEGT. In DNA, the CDR3 is TGTGCCAGCAGTACGGACCCGACTACCATTCAGTACTTC. Encoded protein: CASSTDPTTIQYF.

The rearrangement uses TRBV11-3 and TRBJ2-1, with 8 bases identical to TRBD1. CDR1 is SGHNT and CDR2 is YENEEA in the germline V gene. With 4 bases clipped from V and 1 base from J, the junction kept 3 bases outside the gene matches. The CDR3 loop spans 15 amino acids. CDR3 nucleotide sequence: TGTGCCAGCAGCTCCGACAGGGGTTCCTACAATGAGCAGTTCTTC. Protein product: CASSSDRGSYNEQFF. Variable domain in full (rest from reference TRBV11-3 and TRBJ2-1): EAGVVQSPRYKIIEKKQPVAFWCNPISGHNTLYWYLQNLGQGPELLIRYENEEAVDDSQLPKDRFSAERLKGVDSTLKIQPAELGDSAVYLCASSSDRGSYNEQFFGPGTRLTVL.